Reported below is one TCR beta chain. Its specificity is not known. The sample is drawn from a study of CD8 T cells in Susac syndrome. Study details: When blood was drawn, the patients with Susac syndrome were therapy-naive, on corticosteroids, or on intravenous immunoglobulin alone. Findings and caveats of the study: CD4+ T cell repertoires in Susac syndrome exhibited no evidence of clonal expansion.

TCR beta sequencing covered blood CD8+ and CD4+ T cells. Reverse transcription of roughly 0.45 to 1 ug RNA was carried out with random hexamers. TCRdb ran MiXCR on the immunoSEQ multiplex PCR reads and lists one entry per CDR3 protein. Of more than 150,000 distinct CDR3 sequences listed, roughly 95% are singletons. The sample comprised CD4+ T cells from PBMCs. This clonotype was sampled from a human donor with Susac syndrome.

The CDR3, as DNA: TGTGCCAGCAGTTTGGTAGGGCCCCAAGAGACCCAGTACTTC. Its protein product is CASSLVGPQETQYF. The V call is TRBV12-3 or TRBV12-4, the J call TRBJ2-5; unclear D gene. This CDR3 comprises 14 residues. The V gene lost 3 bases and the J gene lost 1 base, with 9 bases spanning the gap.